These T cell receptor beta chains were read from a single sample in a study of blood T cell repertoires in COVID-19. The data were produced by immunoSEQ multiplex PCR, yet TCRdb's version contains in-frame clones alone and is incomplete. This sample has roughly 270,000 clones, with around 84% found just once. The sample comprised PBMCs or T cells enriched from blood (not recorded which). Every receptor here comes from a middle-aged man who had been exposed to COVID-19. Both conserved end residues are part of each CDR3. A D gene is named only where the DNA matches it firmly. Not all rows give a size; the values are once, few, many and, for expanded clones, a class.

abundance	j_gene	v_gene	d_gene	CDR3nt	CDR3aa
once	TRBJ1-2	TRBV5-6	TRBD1	TGTGCCAGCAGCGCCGGGACAGGGGGCGGCTTCTATGGCTACACCTTC	CASSAGTGGGFYGYTF
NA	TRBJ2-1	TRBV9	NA	TGTGCCAGCAGCGCAGACCGGGGAAACCGATACAATGAGCAGTTCTTC	CASSADRGNRYNEQFF
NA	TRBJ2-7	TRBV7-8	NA	TGTGCCAGCAGCTTAGCGCAAGTCAACTTCGAGACTTTGACTCCATACGAGCAGTACTTC	CASSLAQVNFETLTPYEQYF
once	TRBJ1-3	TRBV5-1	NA	TGCGCCAGCAGCCCGCTGAGTTCACTGAGCTCTGGAAACACCATATATTTT	CASSPLSSLSSGNTIYF
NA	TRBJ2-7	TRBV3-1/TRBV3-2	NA	TGTGCCAGCAGCCAAGCATTAACTACCTCCTACGAGCAGTACTTC	CASSQALTTSYEQYF
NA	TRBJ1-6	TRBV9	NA	TGTGCCAGCAGCGGGACCGGGGTTTCACCCCTCCACTTT	CASSGTGVSPLHF
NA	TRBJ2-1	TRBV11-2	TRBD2	TGTGCCAGCAGCTTTTTTCGTACTAGCGGGGGGGGTGAGCAGTTCTTC	CASSFFRTSGGGEQFF
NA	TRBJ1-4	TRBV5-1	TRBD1	TGCGCCAGCAGTGAACAGGGGAATCAGGCTAATGAAAAACTGTTTTTT	CASSEQGNQANEKLFF
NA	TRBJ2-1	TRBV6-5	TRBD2	TGTGCCAGCACCCAGCGGGGTTACAATGAGCAGTTCTTC	CASTQRGYNEQFF
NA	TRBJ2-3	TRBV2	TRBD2	TGTGCCAGCAGTGAAGTAATGTATTGGGCTAGCGGGAACATAGATACGCAGTATTTT	CASSEVMYWASGNIDTQYF
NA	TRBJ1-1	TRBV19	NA	TGTGCCAGTAGTATAGATCTGACGACAGGCCCCGCTGAAGCTTTCTTT	CASSIDLTTGPAEAFF
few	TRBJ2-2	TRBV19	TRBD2	TGTGCCAGTAGTATAGATCCGGGACTAGCGGGAAAATCGGAGACCGGGGAGCTGTTTTTT	CASSIDPGLAGKSETGELFF
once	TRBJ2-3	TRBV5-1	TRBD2	TGCGCCAGCAGCCAGAGCGGGGGCAGCACAGATACGCAGTATTTT	CASSQSGGSTDTQYF
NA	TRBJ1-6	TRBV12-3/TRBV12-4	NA	TGTGCCAGCAGTTTTTTAGGGGATTCACCCCTCCACTTT	CASSFLGDSPLHF
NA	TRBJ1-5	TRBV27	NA	TGTGCCAGCAGTCCAGATGGGGGGAGGAATCAGCCCCAGCATTTT	CASSPDGGRNQPQHF
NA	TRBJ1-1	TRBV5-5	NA	TGTGCCAGCAGCTTTGGACAAAGAGGCACTGAAGCTTTCTTT	CASSFGQRGTEAFF
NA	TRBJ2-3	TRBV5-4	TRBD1	TGTGCCAGCAGCTCGGCCGGGACAGGGCCCACAGATACGCAGTATTTT	CASSSAGTGPTDTQYF
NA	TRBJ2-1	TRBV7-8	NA	TGTGCCAGCACCATAATCGGATTAGGGGAAAATGAGCAGTTCTTC	CASTIIGLGENEQFF
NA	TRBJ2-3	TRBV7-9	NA	TGTGCCAGCAGCCCAACTAGCCGGGCAGATACGCAGTATTTT	CASSPTSRADTQYF
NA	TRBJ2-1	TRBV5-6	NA	TGTGCCAGCAGCTGGGGAGGTCTAGATACAACATTCTATGAGCAGTTCTTC	CASSWGGLDTTFYEQFF
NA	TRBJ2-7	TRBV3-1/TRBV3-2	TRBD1	TGTGCCAGCAGCCAAGTCGGACAGGGTCGGGAGCAGTACTTC	CASSQVGQGREQYF
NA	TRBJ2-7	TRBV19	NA	TGTGCCAGTAGGATACAACAGAACTCCTACGAGCAGTACTTC	CASRIQQNSYEQYF
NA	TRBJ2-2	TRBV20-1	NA	TGCAGTGCTAGTCCCGGGACAAACGCCGGGGAGCTGTTTTTT	CSASPGTNAGELFF
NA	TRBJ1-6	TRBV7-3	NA	TGTGCCAGCAGCTTATCCGGGGTCGTGAATAATTCACCCCTCCACTTT	CASSLSGVVNNSPLHF
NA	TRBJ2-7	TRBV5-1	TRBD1	TGCGCCAGCAGCTTGAGAGCCGGGACAGCAACTCACTCCTACGAGCAGTACTTC	CASSLRAGTATHSYEQYF
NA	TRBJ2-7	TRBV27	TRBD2	TGTGCCAGCAGTGACGGGACTAGCGGCTACTACGAGCAGTACTTC	CASSDGTSGYYEQYF
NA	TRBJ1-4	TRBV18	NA	TGTGCCAGCTCACCAAACGTAGTTAATCTGTTTTTT	CASSPNVVNLFF
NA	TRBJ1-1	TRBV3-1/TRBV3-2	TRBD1	TGTGCCAGCAGCCCAGGGGGAAGGAACACTGAAGCTTTCTTT	CASSPGGRNTEAFF
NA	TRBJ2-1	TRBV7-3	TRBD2	TGTGCCAGCAGCTGGGGACTAGCGGCTTACAATGAGCAGTTCTTC	CASSWGLAAYNEQFF
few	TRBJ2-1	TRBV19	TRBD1	TGTGCCAGTAGTACGATTTCACAGGGGGCGAATGAGCAGTTCTTC	CASSTISQGANEQFF
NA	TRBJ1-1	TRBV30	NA	TGTGCCTGGACCGGGGGGGGTGGATCCACTGAAGCTTTCTTT	CAWTGGGGSTEAFF
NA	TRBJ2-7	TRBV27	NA	TGTGCCAGCAGTTTATCCTCACAGCCGAATTCCTACGAGCAGTACTTC	CASSLSSQPNSYEQYF
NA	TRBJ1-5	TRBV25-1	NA	TGTGCCAGCAGTGAATCCCAGGCAGGGGTTGAGCCCCAGCATTTT	CASSESQAGVEPQHF